This note documents a single T cell receptor (beta chain) sequence. Its antigen remains unknown. The sample is drawn from a study of T cells after yellow fever vaccination. In the study overall: The fractions with low cell numbers were processed using SMART-Seq v4 Ultra Low Input. General study findings and limits: Highly abundant clonotypes carried over from the bulk population could end up in FACS-sorted repertoires as contaminants. The booster response re-showed most primary clones: around 95% CD4, more than 70% CD8.

V lost 1 base and J lost 2; bases outside the gene matches: 2. Germline CDR1 SGHVS, CDR2 FNYEAQ. The CDR3 runs to 15 residues. TCRdb analysed the 5' RACE reads with MiXCR anew, one entry per CDR3 protein. The table includes around 120,000 distinct CDR3 sequences, 13% to 15% detected once. The chain is built from TRBV7-6 and TRBJ2-1, with 7 bases that match TRBD2. The origin of this receptor is a man aged 18 to 29 who received the YFV17D yellow fever vaccine. Sequences were derived from CD8+ T cells sorted from PBMCs, sampled 5 days after the yellow fever booster vaccination. CDR3 in amino acids: CASSLGLAPYNEQFF. The CDR3 DNA is TGTGCCAGCAGCTTAGGACTAGCCCCCTACAATGAGCAGTTCTTC.